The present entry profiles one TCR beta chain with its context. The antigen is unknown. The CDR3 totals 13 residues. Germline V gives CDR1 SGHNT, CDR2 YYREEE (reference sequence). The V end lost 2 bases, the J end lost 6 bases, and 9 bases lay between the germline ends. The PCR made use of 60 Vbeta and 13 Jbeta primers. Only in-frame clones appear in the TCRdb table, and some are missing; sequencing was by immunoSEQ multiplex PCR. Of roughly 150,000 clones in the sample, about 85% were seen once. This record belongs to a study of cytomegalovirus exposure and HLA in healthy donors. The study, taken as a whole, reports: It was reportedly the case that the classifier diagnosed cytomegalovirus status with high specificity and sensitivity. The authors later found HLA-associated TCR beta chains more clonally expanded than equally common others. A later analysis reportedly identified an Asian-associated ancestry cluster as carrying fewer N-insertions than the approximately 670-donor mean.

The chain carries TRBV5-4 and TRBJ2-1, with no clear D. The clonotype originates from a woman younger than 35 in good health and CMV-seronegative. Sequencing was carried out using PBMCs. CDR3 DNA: TGTGCCAGCAGCTTTGGTTACGGCAATGAGCAGTTCTTC. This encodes CASSFGYGNEQFF.